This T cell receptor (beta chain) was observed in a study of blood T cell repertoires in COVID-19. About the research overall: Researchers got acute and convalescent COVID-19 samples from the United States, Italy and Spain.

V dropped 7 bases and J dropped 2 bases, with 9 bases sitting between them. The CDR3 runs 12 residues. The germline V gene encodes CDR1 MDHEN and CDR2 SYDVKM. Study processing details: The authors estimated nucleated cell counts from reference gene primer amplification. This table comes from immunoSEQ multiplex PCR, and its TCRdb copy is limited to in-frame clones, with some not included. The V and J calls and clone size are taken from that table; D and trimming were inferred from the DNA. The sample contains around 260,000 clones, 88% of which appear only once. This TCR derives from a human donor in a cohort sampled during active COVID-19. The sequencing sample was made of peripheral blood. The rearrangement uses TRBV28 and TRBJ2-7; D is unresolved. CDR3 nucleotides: TGTGCCAGCAACAAGAGGCCCTACGAGCAGTACTTC. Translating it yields CASNKRPYEQYF. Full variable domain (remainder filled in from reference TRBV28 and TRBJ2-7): DVKVTQSSRYLVKRTGEKVFLECVQDMDHENMFWYRQDPGLGLRLIYFSYDVKMKEKGDIPEGYSVSREKKERFSLILESASTNQTSMYLCASNKRPYEQYFGPGTRLTVT.